A single sample gave rise to the 5 T cell receptor beta chains below, sequenced in a study of cytomegalovirus exposure and HLA in healthy donors. Both 60 Vbeta primers and 13 Jbeta primers went into the PCR. Profiling relied on immunoSEQ multiplex PCR, and the TCRdb table lists in-frame clones only, not all of them. The sample comprises 150,000 to 200,000 clones, approximately 83% of which are singletons, and roughly 8.8% rests with the top ten. Sequenced sample: PBMCs. Receptors were obtained from a man aged 18 to 30 in good health and CMV-seropositive.

The J gene is TRBJ2-3, the V gene TRBV29-1, with 9 bases matching TRBD1. V lost 3 bases to trimming and J lost 6 bases; unmatched junction nucleotides: 4. CDR3 length: 13 amino acids. Germline V gene lookup returns CDR1 SQVTM and CDR2 ANQGSEA. The CDR3 region is CSVDWTGADTQYF. For the CDR3, the DNA is TGCAGCGTTGACTGGACAGGGGCCGATACGCAGTATTTT.

The V call is TRBV6-1, the J call TRBJ2-1, with TRBD2 as a possible D gene (6 bases). Germline V gene lookup returns CDR1 MNHNS and CDR2 SASEGT. Between the trimmed V and J ends, which lost 4 bases and 4 bases, there was a span of 11 bases. The CDR3 is 14 residues long. This CDR3 is CASSVTGGYNEQFF. The CDR3 DNA follows: TGTGCCAGCAGTGTCACCGGGGGATACAATGAGCAGTTCTTC.

This clone was observed once. V and J are TRBV12-5 and TRBJ1-4, with TRBD1 matching 11 bases. This CDR3 region has 18 residues. The germline gives CDR1 LGHNT, CDR2 FRNRAP. V dropped 6 bases and J dropped 0; count of bases not matched to a gene: 9. CDR3 residues: CASGLRGQGVTTNEKLFF. In DNA, the CDR3 is TGTGCTAGTGGCCTCAGGGGACAGGGGGTGACAACTAATGAAAAACTGTTTTTT.

The V gene is TRBV5-1, the J gene TRBJ2-2; perhaps TRBD1 as D (6 bases). Germline V gene lookup returns CDR1 SGHRS and CDR2 YFSETQ. V was trimmed by 2 bases and J by 0 bases, leaving 14 bases between them. The CDR3 has 17 amino acids. The CDR3 here is CASSFLGGLANTGELFF. CDR3 coding DNA: TGCGCCAGCAGCTTCCTTGGGGGCCTCGCGAACACCGGGGAGCTGTTTTTT.

This sequence joins TRBV15 and TRBJ1-6; 9 bases are shared with TRBD1. With V trimmed by 4 bases and J by 8 bases, 9 bases remained unmatched. CDR1 is LNHNV and CDR2 is YYDKDF in the germline V gene (reference sequence). This CDR3 contains 16 residues. This CDR3 reads CATSTAQGARDSPLHF. CDR3 sequence (DNA): TGTGCCACCAGCACGGCACAGGGGGCGAGGGATTCACCCCTCCACTTT.